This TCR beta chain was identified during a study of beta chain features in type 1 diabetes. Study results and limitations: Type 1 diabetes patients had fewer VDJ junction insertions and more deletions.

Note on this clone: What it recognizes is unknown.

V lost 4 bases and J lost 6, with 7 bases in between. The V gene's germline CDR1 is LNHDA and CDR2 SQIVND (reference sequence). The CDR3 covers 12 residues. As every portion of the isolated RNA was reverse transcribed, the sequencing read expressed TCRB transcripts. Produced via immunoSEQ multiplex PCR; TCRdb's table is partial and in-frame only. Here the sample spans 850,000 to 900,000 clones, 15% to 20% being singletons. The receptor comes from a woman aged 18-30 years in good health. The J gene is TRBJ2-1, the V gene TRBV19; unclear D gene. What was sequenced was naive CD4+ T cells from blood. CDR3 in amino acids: CASSNRPNEQFF. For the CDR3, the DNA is TGTGCCAGTAGTAATCGTCCCAATGAGCAGTTCTTC.